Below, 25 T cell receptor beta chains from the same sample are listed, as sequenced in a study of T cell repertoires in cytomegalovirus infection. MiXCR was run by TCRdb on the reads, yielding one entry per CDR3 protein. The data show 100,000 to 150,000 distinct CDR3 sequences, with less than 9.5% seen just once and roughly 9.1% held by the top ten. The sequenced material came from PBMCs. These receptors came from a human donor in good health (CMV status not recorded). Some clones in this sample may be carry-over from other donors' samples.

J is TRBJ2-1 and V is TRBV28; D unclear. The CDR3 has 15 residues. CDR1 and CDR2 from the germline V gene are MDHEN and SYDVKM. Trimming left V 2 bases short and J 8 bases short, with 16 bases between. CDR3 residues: CASSLPRYRLDEQFF. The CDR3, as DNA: TGTGCCAGCAGTTTACCCCGCTACCGGCTTGATGAGCAGTTCTTC.

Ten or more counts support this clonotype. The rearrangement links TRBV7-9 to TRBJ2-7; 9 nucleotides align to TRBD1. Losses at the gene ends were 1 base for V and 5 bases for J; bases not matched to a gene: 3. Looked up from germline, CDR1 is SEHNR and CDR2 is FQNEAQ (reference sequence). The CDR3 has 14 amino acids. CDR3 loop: CASSLDRGRNEQYF. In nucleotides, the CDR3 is TGTGCCAGCAGCTTAGACAGGGGGCGCAACGAGCAGTACTTC.

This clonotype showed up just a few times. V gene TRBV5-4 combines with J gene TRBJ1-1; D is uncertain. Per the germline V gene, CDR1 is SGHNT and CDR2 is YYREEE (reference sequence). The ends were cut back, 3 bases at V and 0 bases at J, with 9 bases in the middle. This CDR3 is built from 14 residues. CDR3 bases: TGTGCCAGCAGCTCGGACGGACTGAACACTGAAGCTTTCTTT. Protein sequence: CASSSDGLNTEAFF.

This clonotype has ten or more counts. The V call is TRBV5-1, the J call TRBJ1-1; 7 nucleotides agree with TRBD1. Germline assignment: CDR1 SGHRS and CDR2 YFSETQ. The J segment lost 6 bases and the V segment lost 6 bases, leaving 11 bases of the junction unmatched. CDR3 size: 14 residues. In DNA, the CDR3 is TGCGCCAGCACGGAACAACAGGGGACTGCTGAAGCTTTCTTT. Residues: CASTEQQGTAEAFF.

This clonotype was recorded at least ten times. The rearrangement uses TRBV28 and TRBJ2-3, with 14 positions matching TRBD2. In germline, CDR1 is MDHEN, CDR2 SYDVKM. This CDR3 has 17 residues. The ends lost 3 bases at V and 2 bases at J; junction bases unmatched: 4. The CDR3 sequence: CASSLGLAGVHTDTQYF. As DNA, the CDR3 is TGTGCCAGCAGTTTGGGACTAGCGGGGGTGCACACAGATACGCAGTATTTT.

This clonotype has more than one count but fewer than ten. The CDR3 region is CSGRRDTGELFF. CDR3 sequence (DNA): TGCAGCGGGAGACGGGATACCGGGGAGCTGTTTTTT. The V call is TRBV29-1, the J call TRBJ2-2, with TRBD2 as a possible D gene (5 bases). Per the germline V gene, CDR1 is SQVTM and CDR2 is ANQGSEA. V dropped 7 bases and J dropped 5 bases, with 11 bases sitting between them. The CDR3 has 12 amino acids.

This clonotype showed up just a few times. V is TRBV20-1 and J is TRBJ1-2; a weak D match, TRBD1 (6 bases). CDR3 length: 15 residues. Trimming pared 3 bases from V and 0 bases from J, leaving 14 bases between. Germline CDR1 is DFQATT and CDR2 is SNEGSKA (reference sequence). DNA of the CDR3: TGCAGTGCTAGTAGGGCAGGGGCACCTAACTATGGCTACACCTTC. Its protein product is CSASRAGAPNYGYTF.

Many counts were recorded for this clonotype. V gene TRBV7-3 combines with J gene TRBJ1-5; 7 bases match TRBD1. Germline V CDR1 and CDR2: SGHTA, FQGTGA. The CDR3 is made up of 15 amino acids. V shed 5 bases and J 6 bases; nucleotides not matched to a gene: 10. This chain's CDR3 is CASSHDRESGQPQHF. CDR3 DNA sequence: TGTGCCAGCAGCCACGACAGGGAATCAGGTCAGCCCCAGCATTTT.

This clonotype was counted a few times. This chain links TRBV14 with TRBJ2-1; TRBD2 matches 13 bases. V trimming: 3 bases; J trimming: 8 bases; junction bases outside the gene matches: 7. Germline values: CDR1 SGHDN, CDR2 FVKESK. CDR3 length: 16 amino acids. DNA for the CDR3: TGTGCCAGCAGCCAGAGAACTAGCGGGGGGGCGCATGAGCAGTTCTTC. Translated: CASSQRTSGGAHEQFF.

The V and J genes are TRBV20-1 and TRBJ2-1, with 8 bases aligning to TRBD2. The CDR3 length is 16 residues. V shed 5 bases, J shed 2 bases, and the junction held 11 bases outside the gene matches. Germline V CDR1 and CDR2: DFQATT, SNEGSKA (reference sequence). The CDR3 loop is CSAPTMGTRAYNEQFF. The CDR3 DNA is TGCAGTGCTCCCACTATGGGGACTAGAGCCTACAATGAGCAGTTCTTC.

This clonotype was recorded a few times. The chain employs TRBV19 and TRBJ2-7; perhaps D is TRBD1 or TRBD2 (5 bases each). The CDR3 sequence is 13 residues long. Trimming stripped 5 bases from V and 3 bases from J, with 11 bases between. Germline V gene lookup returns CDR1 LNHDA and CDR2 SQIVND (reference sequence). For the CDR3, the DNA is TGTGCCAGTAGTTTTGGGACGGTCTACGAGCAGTACTTC. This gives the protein CASSFGTVYEQYF.

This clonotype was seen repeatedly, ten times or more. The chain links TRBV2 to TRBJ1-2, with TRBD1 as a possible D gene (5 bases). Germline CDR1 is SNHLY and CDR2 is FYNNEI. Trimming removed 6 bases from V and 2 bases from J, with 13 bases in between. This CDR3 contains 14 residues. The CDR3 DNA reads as TGTGCCAGCAGGATAGGGACGAAAAACTATGGCTACACCTTC. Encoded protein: CASRIGTKNYGYTF.

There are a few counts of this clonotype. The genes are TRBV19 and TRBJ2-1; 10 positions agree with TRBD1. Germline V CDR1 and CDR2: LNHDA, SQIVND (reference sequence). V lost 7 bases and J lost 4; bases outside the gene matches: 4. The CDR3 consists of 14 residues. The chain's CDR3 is CASTPGQGYNEQFF. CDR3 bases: TGTGCCAGTACCCCGGGACAGGGGTACAATGAGCAGTTCTTC.

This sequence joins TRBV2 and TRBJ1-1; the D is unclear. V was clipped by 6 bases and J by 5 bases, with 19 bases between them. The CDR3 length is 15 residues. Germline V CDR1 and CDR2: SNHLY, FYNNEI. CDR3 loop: CASSRQIRSVTEAFF. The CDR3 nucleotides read TGTGCCAGCAGCCGCCAAATACGGTCCGTTACTGAAGCTTTCTTT.

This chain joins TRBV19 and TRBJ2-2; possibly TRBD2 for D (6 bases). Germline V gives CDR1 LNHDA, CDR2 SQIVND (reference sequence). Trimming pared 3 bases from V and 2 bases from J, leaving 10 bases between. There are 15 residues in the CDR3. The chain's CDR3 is CASSMGGSNTGELFF. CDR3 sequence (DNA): TGTGCCAGTAGTATGGGAGGATCCAACACCGGGGAGCTGTTTTTT. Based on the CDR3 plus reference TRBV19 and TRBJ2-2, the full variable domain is DGGITQSPKYLFRKEGQNVTLSCEQNLNHDAMYWYRQDPGQGLRLIYYSQIVNDFQKGDIAEGYSVSREKKESFPLTVTSAQKNPTAFYLCASSMGGSNTGELFFGEGSRLTVL.

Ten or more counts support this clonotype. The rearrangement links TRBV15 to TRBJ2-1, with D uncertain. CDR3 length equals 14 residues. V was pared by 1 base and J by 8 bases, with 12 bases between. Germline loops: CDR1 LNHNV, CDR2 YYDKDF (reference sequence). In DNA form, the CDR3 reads TGTGCCACCAGCAGAGGGGTTGCCCCGGATGAGCAGTTCTTC. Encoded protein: CATSRGVAPDEQFF.

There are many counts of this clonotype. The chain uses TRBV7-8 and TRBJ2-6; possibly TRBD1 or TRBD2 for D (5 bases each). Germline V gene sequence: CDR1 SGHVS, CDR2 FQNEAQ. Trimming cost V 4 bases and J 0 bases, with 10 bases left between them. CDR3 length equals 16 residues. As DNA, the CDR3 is TGTGCCAGCAGCTGGGACGTCTACTCTGGGGCCAACGTCCTGACTTTC. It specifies CASSWDVYSGANVLTF.

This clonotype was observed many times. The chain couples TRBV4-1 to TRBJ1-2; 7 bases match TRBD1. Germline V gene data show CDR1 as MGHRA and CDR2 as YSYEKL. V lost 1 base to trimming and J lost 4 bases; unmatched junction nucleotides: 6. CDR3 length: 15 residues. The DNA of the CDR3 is TGCGCCAGCAGCCAAGTTATAGACAGGGTCTATGGCTACACCTTC. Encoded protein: CASSQVIDRVYGYTF.

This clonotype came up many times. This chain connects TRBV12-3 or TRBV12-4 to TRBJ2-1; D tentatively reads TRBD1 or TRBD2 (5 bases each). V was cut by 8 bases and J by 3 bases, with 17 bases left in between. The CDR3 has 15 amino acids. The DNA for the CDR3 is TGTGCCAGCCGCCAGGGTCCGGGGTTCTACAATGAGCAGTTCTTC. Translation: CASRQGPGFYNEQFF.

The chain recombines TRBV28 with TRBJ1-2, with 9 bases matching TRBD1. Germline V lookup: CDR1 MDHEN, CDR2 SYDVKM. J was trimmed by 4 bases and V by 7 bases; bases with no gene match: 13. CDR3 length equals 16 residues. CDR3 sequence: CASTAVTGGLGYGYTF. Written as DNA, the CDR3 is TGTGCCAGCACCGCCGTTACAGGGGGCTTGGGCTATGGCTACACCTTC.

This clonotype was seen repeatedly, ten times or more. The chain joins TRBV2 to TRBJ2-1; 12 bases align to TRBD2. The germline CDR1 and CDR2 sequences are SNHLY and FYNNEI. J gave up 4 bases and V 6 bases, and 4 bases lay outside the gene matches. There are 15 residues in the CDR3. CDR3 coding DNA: TGTGCCAGCAGAAAGACTAGCGGGGGATACAATGAGCAGTTCTTC. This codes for CASRKTSGGYNEQFF.

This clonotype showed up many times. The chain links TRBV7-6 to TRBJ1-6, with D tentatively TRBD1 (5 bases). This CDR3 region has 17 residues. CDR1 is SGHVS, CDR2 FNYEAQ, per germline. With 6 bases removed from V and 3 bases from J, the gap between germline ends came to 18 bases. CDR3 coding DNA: TGTGCCAGCAGTCCTTTTTCCGGGGCTCGCTATAATTCACCCCTCCACTTT. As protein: CASSPFSGARYNSPLHF.

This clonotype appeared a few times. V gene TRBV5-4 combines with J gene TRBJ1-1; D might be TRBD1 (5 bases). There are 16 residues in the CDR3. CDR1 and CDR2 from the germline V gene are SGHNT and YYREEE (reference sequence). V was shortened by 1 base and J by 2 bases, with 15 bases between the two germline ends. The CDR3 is CASSLSGTHGNTEAFF. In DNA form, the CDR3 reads TGTGCCAGCAGCTTGTCAGGGACCCATGGCAACACTGAAGCTTTCTTT.

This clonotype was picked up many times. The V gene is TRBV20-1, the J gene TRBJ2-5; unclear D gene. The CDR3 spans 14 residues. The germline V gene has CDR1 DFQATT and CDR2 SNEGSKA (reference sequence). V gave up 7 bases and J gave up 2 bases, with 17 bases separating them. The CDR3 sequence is CSVYGVRRQETQYF. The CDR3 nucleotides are TGCAGTGTTTATGGGGTTAGAAGGCAAGAGACCCAGTACTTC.

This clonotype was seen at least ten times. The CDR3 nucleotides are TGTGCCAGCAGCTTAGTGAGGGGTGCGGAGACCCAGTACTTC. This gives the protein CASSLVRGAETQYF. This sequence joins TRBV7-2 and TRBJ2-5; D tentatively reads TRBD1 or TRBD2 (5 bases each). This CDR3 contains 14 residues. The V end lost 1 base, the J end lost 5 bases, and 11 bases lay between the germline ends. From germline, CDR1 is SGHTA and CDR2 FQGNSA.